A selection of T cell receptor beta chains follows, all from one sample in a study of cytomegalovirus exposure and HLA in healthy donors. Generated by immunoSEQ multiplex PCR, the TCRdb table keeps only in-frame clones and is missing some. The profile shows over 250,000 clones, 75% to 90% of them singletons. Sequencing was done on a sample of PBMCs. The origin of the receptors is a woman between 25 and 40 years old in good health and CMV-seropositive. Both conserved end residues are part of each CDR3. A D gene is named only where the DNA matches it firmly. Expanded clones are given a class, and other clones once, few, many or no size at all.

v_call	j_call	clone_size	cdr3_length	d_call	cdr3_nt	cdr3_aa
TRBV5-1	TRBJ2-7	NA	13	TRBD1	TGCGCCAGCAGTGGGACAGGGTCGTTCGAGCAGTACTTC	CASSGTGSFEQYF
TRBV18	TRBJ1-2	NA	15	TRBD1	TGTGCCAGCTCACTCTGGGACAGAACTAACTATGGCTACACCTTC	CASSLWDRTNYGYTF
TRBV27	TRBJ1-2	NA	13	NA	TGTGCCAGCAGTTACACTGGGGGGCTTGGCTACACCTTC	CASSYTGGLGYTF
TRBV29-1	TRBJ2-3	NA	16	TRBD2	TGCAGCGTTGAAATAACTAGCGGGACTAGCACAGATACGCAGTATTTT	CSVEITSGTSTDTQYF
TRBV25-1	TRBJ2-3	once	16	TRBD2	TGTGCCAGCAGTGTCACTAGCGGGAGCGCAACAGATACGCAGTATTTT	CASSVTSGSATDTQYF
TRBV15	TRBJ1-4	NA	15	TRBD1	TGTGCCACCAGCCTAACCCCGGGACAGGGTGAAAAACTGTTTTTT	CATSLTPGQGEKLFF
TRBV7-9	TRBJ2-3	NA	14	NA	TGTGCCAGCAGCTTACCCTCTAGTGCAGATACGCAGTATTTT	CASSLPSSADTQYF
TRBV15	TRBJ2-7	NA	13	NA	TGTGCCACCAGCAAGCGGGCTAACTACGAGCAGTACTTC	CATSKRANYEQYF
TRBV5-5	TRBJ1-1	NA	13	NA	TGTGCCAGCAGCTTGGACTTACGCACTGAAGCTTTCTTT	CASSLDLRTEAFF
TRBV29-1	TRBJ2-7	NA	12	TRBD1	TGCAGCGTATCTGGACAGGACTACGAGCAGTACTTC	CSVSGQDYEQYF
TRBV6-5	TRBJ1-2	NA	14	TRBD1	TGTGCCAGCACCCCCGGGACAGGGGGCCCTGGCTACACCTTC	CASTPGTGGPGYTF